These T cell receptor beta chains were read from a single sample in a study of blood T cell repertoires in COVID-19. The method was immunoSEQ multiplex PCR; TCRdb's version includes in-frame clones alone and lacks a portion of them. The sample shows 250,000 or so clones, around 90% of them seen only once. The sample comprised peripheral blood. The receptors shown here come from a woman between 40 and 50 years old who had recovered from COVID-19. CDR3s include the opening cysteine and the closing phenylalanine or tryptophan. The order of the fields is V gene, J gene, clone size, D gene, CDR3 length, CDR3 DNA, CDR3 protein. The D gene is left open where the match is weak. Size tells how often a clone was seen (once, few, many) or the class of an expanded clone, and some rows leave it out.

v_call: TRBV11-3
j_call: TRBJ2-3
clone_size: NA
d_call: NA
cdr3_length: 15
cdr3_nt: TGTGCCAGCAGCTTGGGGCGACAGGGCACAGATACGCAGTATTTT
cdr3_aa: CASSLGRQGTDTQYF

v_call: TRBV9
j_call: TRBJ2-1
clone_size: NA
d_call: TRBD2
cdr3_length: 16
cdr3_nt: TGTGCCAGCAGCGTAGGGCTAGCGGGAGGCAACGGTGAGCAGTTCTTC
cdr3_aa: CASSVGLAGGNGEQFF

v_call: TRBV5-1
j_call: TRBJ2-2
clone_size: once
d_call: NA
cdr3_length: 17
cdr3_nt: TGCGCCAGCAGTTTGCTGGCACAGACTACGAACACCGGGGAGCTGTTTTTT
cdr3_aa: CASSLLAQTTNTGELFF

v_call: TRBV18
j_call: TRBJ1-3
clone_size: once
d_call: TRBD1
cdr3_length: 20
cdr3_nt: TGTGCCAGCTCACCACAACTCCCCGGGACAGGGGTGTTCTCTGGAAACACCATATATTTT
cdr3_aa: CASSPQLPGTGVFSGNTIYF

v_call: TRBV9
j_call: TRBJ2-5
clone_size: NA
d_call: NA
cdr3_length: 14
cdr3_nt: TGTGCCAGCAGCGCGACCTTCAGCGGGGAGACCCAGTACTTC
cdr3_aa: CASSATFSGETQYF

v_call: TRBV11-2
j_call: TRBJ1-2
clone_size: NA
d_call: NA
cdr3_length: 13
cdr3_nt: TGTGCCAGCAGCTATACCTACAGGGTTGGCTACACCTTC
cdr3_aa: CASSYTYRVGYTF

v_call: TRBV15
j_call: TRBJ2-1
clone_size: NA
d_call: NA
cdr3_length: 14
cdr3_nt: TGTGCCACCAGCAGAGACAGCGCCTACAATGAGCAGTTCTTC
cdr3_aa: CATSRDSAYNEQFF

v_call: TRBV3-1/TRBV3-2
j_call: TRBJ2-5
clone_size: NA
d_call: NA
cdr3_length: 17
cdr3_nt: TGTGCCAGCAGCCAAGCCACCGGGGTCATAGGACAAGAGACCCAGTACTTC
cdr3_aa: CASSQATGVIGQETQYF

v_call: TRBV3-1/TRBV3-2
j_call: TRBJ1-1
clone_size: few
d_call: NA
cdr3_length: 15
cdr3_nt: TGTGCCAGCAGCCAAGGGCAGGGCGCGTACACTGAAGCTTTCTTT
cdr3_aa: CASSQGQGAYTEAFF

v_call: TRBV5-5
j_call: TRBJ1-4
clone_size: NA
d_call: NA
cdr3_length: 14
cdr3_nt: TGTGCCAGCAGCTTGGATACAGGGTACGGAAAACTGTTTTTT
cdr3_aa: CASSLDTGYGKLFF

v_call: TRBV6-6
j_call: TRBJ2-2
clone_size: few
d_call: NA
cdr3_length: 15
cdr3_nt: TGTGCCAGCAGTTCAAATGGACTCCTCACCGGGGAGCTGTTTTTT
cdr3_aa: CASSSNGLLTGELFF

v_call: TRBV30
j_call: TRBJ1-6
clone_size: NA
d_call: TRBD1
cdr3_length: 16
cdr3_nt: TGTGCCTGGGCTCGGACAGGGGGCGGGAGCAATTCACCCCTCCACTTT
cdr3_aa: CAWARTGGGSNSPLHF

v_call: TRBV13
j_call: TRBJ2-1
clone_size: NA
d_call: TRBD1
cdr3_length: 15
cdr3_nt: TGTGCCAGCAAACTTGAGGGGGCCGGAACGTTGCAGCAGTTCTTC
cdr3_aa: CASKLEGAGTLQQFF

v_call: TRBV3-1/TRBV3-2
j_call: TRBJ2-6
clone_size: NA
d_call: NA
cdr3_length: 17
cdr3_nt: TGTGCCAGCAGCCAAGTCTCTAGGGGCTCTGGGGCCAACGTCCTGACTTTC
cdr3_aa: CASSQVSRGSGANVLTF

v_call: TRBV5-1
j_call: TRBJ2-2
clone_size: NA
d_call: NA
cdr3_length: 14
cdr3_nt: TGCGCCAGCAGCTTGGGACAGATCACCGGGGAGCTGTTTTTT
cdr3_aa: CASSLGQITGELFF

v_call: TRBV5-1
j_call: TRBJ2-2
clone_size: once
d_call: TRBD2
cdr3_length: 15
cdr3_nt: TGCGCCAGCAGCTTAGCGGGAGGGGACACCGGGGAGCTGTTTTTT
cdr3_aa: CASSLAGGDTGELFF

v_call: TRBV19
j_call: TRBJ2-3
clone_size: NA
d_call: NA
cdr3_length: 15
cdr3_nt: TGTGCCAGTAGTTTGGGGGCGATTAGCACAGATACGCAGTATTTT
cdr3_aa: CASSLGAISTDTQYF

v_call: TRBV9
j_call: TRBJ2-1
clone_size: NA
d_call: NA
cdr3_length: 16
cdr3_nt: TGTGCCAGCGGCGAGGTTTCTAGCCGTTCCACCAGTGAGCAGTTCTTC
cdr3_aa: CASGEVSSRSTSEQFF

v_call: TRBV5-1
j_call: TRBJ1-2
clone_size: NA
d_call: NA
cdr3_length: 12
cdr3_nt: TGCGCCACCGCGACAGAAAACTATGGCTACACCTTC
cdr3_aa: CATATENYGYTF

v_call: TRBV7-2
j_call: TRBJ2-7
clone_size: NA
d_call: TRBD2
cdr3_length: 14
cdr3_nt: TGTGCCAGCAGCTTTCAGCGGGGAGACGGAGAGCAGTACTTC
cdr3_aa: CASSFQRGDGEQYF

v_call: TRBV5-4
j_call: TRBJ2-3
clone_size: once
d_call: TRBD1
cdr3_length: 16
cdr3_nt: TGTGCCAGCAGCGTGGACAGGGAACTGCTCACAGATACGCAGTATTTT
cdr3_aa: CASSVDRELLTDTQYF

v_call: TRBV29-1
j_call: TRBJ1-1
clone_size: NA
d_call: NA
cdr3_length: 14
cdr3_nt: TGCAGCGTTGAAGAAGGAGTATACATCTCTGAAGCTTTCTTT
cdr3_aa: CSVEEGVYISEAFF

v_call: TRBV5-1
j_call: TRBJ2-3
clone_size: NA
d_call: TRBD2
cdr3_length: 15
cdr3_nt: TGCGCCAGCAGCCCCCTTAGCGGGAGCACAGATACGCAGTATTTT
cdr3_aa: CASSPLSGSTDTQYF

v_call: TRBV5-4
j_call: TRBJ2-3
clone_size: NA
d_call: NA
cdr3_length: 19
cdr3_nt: TGTGCCAGCAGCTTGTCCTCCTCGTCCAGGCCTTCTAGCACAGATACGCAGTATTTT
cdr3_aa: CASSLSSSSRPSSTDTQYF

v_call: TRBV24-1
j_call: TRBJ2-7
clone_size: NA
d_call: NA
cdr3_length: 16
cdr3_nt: TGTGCCACCAGTGCAGGGCGCGGTACAGGTTCCTACGAGCAGTACTTC
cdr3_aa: CATSAGRGTGSYEQYF

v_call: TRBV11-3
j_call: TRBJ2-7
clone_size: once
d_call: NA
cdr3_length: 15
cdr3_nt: TGTGCCAGCAGCTTCTTAGGGGACAAGTCCTACGAGCAGTACTTC
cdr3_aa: CASSFLGDKSYEQYF

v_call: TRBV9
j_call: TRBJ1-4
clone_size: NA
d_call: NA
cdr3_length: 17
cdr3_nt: TGTGCCAGCAGCGATGGCCCTGGAGGACCAACTAATGAAAAACTGTTTTTT
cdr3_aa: CASSDGPGGPTNEKLFF

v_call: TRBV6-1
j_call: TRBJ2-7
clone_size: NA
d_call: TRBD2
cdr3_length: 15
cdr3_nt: TGTGCCAGCAGTGAAACCCCGGGAGGCCCCTACGAGCAGTACTTC
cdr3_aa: CASSETPGGPYEQYF

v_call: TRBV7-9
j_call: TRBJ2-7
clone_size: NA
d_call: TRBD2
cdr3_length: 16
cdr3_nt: TGTGCCAGCAGCTTAACCCTAGCGGGAGGGCCGGCCGAGCAGTACTTC
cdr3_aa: CASSLTLAGGPAEQYF

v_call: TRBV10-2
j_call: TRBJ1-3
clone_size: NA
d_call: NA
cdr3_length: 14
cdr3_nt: TGCGCCAGCAGTGCCGGGTTGGGTGGAAACACCATATATTTT
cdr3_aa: CASSAGLGGNTIYF

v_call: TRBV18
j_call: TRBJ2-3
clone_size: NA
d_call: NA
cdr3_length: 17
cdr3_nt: TGTGCCAGCTCACCCCCGCTAGCGCATACCACCACAGATACGCAGTATTTT
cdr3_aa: CASSPPLAHTTTDTQYF

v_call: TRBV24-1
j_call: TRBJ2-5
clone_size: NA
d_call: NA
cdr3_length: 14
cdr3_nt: TGTGCCACCGAGGCAGGGGATCAGAGGGAGACCCAGTACTTC
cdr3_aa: CATEAGDQRETQYF

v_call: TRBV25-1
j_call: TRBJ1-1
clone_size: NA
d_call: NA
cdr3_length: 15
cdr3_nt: TGTGCCAGCAGGGAAGCTGCAGTGATTAACACTGAAGCTTTCTTT
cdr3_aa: CASREAAVINTEAFF

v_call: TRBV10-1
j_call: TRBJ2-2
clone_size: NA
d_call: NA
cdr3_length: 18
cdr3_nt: TGCGCCAGCAGTGGGCTAGGAGGTGAAGGAGGTCTTACCGGGGAGCTGTTTTTT
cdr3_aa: CASSGLGGEGGLTGELFF

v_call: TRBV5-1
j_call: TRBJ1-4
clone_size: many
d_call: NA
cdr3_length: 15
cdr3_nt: TGCGCCAGCAGCCTCCAAGGGGGTTTAGGGGAAAAACTGTTTTTT
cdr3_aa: CASSLQGGLGEKLFF

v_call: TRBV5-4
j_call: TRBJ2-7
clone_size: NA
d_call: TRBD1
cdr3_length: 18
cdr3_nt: TGTGCCAGCAGCAGAACCGGGACAGGGGCCTTGCGCTCCTACGAGCAGTACTTC
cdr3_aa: CASSRTGTGALRSYEQYF

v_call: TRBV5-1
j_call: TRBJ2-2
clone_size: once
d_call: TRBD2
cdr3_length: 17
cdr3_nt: TGCGCCAGCAGCCGACGTCGGGCGGGAGTGACCTCCGGGGAGCTGTTTTTT
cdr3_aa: CASSRRRAGVTSGELFF

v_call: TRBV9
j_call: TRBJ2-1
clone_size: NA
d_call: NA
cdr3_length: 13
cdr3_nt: TGTGCCAGCACAAGGGGCGACTACAATGAGCAGTTCTTC
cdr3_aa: CASTRGDYNEQFF

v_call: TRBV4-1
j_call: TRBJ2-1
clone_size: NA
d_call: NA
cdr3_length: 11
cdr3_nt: TGCGCCAGCAGCCAAGCGGATGAGCAGTTCTTC
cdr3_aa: CASSQADEQFF

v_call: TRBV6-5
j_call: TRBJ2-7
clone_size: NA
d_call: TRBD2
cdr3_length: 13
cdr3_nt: TGTGCCAGCAGTAAGCGGGAGGACTACGAGCAGTACTTC
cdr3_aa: CASSKREDYEQYF

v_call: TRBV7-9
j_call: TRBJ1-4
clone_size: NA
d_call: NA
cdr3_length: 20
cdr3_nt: TGTGCCAGCAGCCGGGGGGATGTAAGGATTGGAGGGACAACTAATGAAAAACTGTTTTTT
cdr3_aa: CASSRGDVRIGGTTNEKLFF

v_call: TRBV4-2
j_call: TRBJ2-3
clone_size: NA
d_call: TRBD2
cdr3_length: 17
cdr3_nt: TGTGCCAGCAGCCGCCTCTTAGCGGGAGGGCCCCCAGATACGCAGTATTTT
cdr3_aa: CASSRLLAGGPPDTQYF

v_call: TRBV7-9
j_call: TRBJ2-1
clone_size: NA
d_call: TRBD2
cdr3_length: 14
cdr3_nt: TGTGCCAGCAGCTTAGCGGCCGGGGGGAGTGAGCAGTTCTTC
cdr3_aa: CASSLAAGGSEQFF

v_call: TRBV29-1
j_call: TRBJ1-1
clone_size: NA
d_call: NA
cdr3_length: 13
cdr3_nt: TGCAGCGTTGAAGGAAATTCGAGGACTGAAGCTTTCTTT
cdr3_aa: CSVEGNSRTEAFF

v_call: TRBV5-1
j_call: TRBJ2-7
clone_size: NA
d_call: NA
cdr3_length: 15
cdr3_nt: TGCGCCAGCAGCTTGGCGGGCGGGACTTACTACGAGCAGTACTTC
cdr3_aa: CASSLAGGTYYEQYF

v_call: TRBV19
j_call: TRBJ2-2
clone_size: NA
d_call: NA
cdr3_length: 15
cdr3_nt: TGTGCCAGTAGTACTACAGGGGGGGTCACCGGGGAGCTGTTTTTT
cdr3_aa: CASSTTGGVTGELFF

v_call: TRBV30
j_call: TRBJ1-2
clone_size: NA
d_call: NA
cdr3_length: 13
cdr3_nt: TGTGCCTGGAGTTCGGGGGGCATCTATGGCTACACCTTC
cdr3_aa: CAWSSGGIYGYTF

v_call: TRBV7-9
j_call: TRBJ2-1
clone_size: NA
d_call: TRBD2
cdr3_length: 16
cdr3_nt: TGTGCCAGCAGTTCAATACTAGCGGGAGCTGGGGATGAGCAGTTCTTC
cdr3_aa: CASSSILAGAGDEQFF

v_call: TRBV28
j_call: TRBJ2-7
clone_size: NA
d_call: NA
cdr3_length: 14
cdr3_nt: TGTGCCAGCACCCCCCCCGAGGGCCCCTACGAGCAGTACTTC
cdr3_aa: CASTPPEGPYEQYF

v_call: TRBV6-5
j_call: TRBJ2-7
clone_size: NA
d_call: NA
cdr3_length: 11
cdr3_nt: TGTGCCAGCAGTACTCCGGGCGAGCAGTACTTC
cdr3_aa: CASSTPGEQYF

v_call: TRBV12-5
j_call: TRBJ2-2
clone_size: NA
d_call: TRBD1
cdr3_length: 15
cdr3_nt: TGTGCTAGTCGGGACAGGGGTTTGAACACCGGGGAGCTGTTTTTT
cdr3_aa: CASRDRGLNTGELFF

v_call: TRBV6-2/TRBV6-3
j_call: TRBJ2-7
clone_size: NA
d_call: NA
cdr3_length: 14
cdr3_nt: TGTGCCAGCAGTTACGAGGCAGGGGACTACGAGCAGTACTTC
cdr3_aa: CASSYEAGDYEQYF

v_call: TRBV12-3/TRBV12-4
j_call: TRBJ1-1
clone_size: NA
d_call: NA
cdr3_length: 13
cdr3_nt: TGTGCCAGCAGTTTAGCAGGGGACACTGAAGCTTTCTTT
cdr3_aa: CASSLAGDTEAFF

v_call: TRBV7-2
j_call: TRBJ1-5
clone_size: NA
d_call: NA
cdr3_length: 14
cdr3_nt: TGTGCCAGCAGCTTAGCAGGGGTGAGCCAGCCCCAGCATTTT
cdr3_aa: CASSLAGVSQPQHF

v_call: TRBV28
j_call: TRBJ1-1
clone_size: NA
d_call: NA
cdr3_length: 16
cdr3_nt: TGTGCCAGCAGTCCCCCCCTCGGGAAGGTGAACACTGAAGCTTTCTTT
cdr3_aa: CASSPPLGKVNTEAFF

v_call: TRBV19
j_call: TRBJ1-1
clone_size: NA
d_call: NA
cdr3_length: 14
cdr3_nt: TGTGCCAGTGCCAGACAGCGCCTTAACACTGAAGCTTTCTTT
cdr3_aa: CASARQRLNTEAFF

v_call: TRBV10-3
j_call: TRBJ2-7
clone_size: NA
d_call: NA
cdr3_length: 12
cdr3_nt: TGTGCCATCAGTGAGTCAACCGGCGAGCAGTACTTC
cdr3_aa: CAISESTGEQYF